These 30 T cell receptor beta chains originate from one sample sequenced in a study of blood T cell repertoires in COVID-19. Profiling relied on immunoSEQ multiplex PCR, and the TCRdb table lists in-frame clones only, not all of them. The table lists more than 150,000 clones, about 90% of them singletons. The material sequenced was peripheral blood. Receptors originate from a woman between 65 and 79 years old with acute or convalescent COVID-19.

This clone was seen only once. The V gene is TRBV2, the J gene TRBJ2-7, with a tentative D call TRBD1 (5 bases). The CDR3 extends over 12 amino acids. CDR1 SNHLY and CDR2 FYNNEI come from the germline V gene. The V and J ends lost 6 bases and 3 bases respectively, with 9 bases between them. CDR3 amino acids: CASRGASYEQYF. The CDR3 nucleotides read TGTGCCAGCAGAGGGGCTAGCTACGAGCAGTACTTC.

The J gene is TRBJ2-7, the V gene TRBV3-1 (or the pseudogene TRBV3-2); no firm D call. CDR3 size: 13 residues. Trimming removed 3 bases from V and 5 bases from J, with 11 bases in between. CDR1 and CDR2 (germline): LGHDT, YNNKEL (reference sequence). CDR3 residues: CASSHGRYDEQYF. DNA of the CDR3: TGTGCCAGCAGCCACGGCAGGTACGACGAGCAGTACTTC.

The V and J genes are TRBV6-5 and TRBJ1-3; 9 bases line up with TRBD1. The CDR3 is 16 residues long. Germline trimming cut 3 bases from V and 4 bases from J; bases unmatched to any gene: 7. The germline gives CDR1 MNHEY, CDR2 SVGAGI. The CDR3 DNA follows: TGTGCCAGCAGTTATGGACAGGGGACAGGCGGAAACACCATATATTTT. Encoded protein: CASSYGQGTGGNTIYF.

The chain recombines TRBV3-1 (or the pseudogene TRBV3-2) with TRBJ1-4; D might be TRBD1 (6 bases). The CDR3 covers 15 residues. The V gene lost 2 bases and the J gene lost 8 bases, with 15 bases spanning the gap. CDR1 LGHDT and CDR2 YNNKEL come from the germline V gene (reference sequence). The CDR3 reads CASSQTGNPGEKLFF. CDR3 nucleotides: TGTGCCAGCAGCCAAACAGGGAACCCGGGGGAAAAACTGTTTTTT.

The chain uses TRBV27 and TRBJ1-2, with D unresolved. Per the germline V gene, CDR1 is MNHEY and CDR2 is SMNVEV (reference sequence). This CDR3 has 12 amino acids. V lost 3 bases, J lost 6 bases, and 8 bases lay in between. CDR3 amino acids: CASSFGGNGYTF. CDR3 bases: TGTGCCAGCAGTTTTGGAGGCAATGGCTACACCTTC.

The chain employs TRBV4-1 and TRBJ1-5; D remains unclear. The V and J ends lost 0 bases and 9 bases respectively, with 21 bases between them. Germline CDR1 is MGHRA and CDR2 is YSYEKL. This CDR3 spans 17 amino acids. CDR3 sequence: CASSQDAAAGLKWPQHF. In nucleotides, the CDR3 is TGCGCCAGCAGCCAAGATGCCGCAGCGGGGTTGAAATGGCCCCAGCATTTT.

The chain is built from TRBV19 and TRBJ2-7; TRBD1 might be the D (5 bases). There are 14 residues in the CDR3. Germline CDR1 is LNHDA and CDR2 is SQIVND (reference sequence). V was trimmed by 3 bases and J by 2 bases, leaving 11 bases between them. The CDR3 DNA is TGTGCCAGTAGTATGGGGTCAGGGACCTACGAGCAGTACTTC. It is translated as CASSMGSGTYEQYF.

The CDR3 DNA follows: TGTGCCAGCAGCGTAGGCACTTCGACGAGGACTAATGAAAAACTGTTTTTT. The encoded protein is CASSVGTSTRTNEKLFF. This chain joins TRBV9 and TRBJ1-4, with D hard to call. The CDR3 spans 17 residues. V was clipped by 0 bases and J by 2 bases, with 14 bases between them. Germline values: CDR1 SGDLS, CDR2 YYNGEE.

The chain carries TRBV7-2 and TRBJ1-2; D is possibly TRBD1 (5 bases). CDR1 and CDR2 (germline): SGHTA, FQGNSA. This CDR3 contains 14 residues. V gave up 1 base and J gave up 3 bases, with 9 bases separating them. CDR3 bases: TGTGCCAGCAGCTTAGACAGGACGGACTATGGCTACACCTTC. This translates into CASSLDRTDYGYTF.

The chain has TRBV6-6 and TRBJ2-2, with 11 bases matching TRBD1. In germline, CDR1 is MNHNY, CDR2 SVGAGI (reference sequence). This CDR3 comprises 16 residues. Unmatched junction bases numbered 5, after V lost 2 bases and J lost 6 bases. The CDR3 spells CASSYPPGQGAGELFF. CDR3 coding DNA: TGTGCCAGCAGTTACCCGCCGGGACAGGGGGCCGGGGAGCTGTTTTTT.

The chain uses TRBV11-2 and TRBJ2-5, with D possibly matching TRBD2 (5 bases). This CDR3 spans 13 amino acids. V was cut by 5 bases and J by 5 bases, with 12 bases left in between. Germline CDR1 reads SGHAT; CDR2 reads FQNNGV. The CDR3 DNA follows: TGTGCCAGCAGCCTGGAGGTGCGGGAGACCCAGTACTTC. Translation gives CASSLEVRETQYF.

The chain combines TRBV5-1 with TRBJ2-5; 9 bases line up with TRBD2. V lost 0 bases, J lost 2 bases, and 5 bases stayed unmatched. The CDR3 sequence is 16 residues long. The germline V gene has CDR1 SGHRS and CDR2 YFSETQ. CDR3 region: CASSLAGTSSQETQYF. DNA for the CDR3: TGCGCCAGCAGCTTGGCAGGGACTAGCAGTCAAGAGACCCAGTACTTC.

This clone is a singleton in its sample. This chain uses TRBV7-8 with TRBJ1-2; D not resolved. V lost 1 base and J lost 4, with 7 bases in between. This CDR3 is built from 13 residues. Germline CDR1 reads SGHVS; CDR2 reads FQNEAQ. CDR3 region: CASSLGGFYGYTF. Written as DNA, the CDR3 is TGTGCCAGCAGCTTAGGAGGGTTCTATGGCTACACCTTC.

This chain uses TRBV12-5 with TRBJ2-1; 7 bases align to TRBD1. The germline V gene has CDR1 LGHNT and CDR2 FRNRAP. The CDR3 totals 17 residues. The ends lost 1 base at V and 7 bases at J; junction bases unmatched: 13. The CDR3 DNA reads TGTGCTAGTGGTTTGGCCCCGACAGGGACGTCTCAAAATGAGCAGTTCTTC. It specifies CASGLAPTGTSQNEQFF.

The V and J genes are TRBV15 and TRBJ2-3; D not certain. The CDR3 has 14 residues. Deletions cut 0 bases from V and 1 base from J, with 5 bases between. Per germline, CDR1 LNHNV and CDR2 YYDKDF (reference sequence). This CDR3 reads CATSRDPGTDTQYF. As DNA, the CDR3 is TGTGCCACCAGCAGAGATCCTGGCACAGATACGCAGTATTTT.

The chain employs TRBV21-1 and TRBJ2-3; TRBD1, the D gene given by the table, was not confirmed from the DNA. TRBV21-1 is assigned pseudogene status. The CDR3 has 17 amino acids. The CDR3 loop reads CASSNKQGRGATDTQYF. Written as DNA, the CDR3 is TGTGCCAGCAGCAATAAACAGGGGAGAGGCGCCACAGATACGCAGTATTTT.

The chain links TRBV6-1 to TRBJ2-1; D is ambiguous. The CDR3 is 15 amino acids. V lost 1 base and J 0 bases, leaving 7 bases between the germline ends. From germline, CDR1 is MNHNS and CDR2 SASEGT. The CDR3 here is CASSEDTSSYNEQFF. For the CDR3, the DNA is TGTGCCAGCAGTGAAGATACAAGCTCCTACAATGAGCAGTTCTTC.

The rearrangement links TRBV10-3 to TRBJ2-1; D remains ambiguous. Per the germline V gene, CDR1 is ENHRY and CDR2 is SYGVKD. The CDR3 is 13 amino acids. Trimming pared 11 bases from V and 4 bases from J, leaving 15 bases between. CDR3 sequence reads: CAVEAVLYNEQFF. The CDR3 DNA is TGTGCCGTCGAGGCAGTATTATACAATGAGCAGTTCTTC.

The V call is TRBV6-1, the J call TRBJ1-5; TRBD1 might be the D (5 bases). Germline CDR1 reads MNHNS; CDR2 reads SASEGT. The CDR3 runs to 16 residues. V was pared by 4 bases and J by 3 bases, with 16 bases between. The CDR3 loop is CASSVEGLHTNQPQHF. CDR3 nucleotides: TGTGCCAGCAGTGTTGAGGGACTACACACCAATCAGCCCCAGCATTTT.

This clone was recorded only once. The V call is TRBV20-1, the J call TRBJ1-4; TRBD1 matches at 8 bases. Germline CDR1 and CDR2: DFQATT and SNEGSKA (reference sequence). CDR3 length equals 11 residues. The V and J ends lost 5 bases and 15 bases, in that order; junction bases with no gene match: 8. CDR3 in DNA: TGCAGTGCTCTGGGACAGGATAAAATGTTTTTT. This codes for CSALGQDKMFF.

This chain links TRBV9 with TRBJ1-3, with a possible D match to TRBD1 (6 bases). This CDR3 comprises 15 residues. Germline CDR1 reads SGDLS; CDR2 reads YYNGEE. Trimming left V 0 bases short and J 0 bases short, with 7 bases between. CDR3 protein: CASSVEDSSGNTIYF. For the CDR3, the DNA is TGTGCCAGCAGCGTAGAGGACAGCTCTGGAAACACCATATATTTT.

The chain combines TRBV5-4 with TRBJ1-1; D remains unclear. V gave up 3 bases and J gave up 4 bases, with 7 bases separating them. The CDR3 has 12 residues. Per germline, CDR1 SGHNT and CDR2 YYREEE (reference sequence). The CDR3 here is CASSSRGTEAFF. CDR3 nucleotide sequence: TGTGCCAGCAGCTCTCGGGGCACTGAAGCTTTCTTT. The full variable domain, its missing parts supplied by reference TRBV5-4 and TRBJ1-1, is ETGVTQSPTHLIKTRGQQVTLRCSSQSGHNTVSWYQQALGQGPQFIFQYYREEENGRGNFPPRFSGLQFPNYSSELNVNALELDDSALYLCASSSRGTEAFFGQGTRLTVV.

CDR3 residues: CASSPQTNSYEQYF. The DNA for the CDR3 is TGTGCCAGCAGCCCACAGACGAACTCCTACGAGCAGTACTTC. This rearrangement joins TRBV9 to TRBJ2-7; D is unresolved. Germline CDR1 is SGDLS and CDR2 is YYNGEE. V shed 4 bases and J shed 0 bases, with 11 bases lying between them. The CDR3 has 14 residues.

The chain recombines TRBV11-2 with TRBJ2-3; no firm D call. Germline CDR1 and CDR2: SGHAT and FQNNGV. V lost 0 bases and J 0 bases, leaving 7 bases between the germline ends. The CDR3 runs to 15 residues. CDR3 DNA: TGTGCCAGCAGCTTAGACAGATCTAGCACAGATACGCAGTATTTT. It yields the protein CASSLDRSSTDTQYF. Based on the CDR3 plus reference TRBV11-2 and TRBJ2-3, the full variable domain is EAGVAQSPRYKIIEKRQSVAFWCNPISGHATLYWYQQILGQGPKLLIQFQNNGVVDDSQLPKDRFSAERLKGVDSTLKIQPAKLEDSAVYLCASSLDRSSTDTQYFGPGTRLTVL.

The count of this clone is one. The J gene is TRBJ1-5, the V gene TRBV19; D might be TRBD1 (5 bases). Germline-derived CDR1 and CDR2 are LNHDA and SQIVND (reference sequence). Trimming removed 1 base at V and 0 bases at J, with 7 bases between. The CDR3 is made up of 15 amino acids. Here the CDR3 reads CASSIGQYSNQPQHF. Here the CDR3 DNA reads TGTGCCAGTAGTATAGGACAGTATAGCAATCAGCCCCAGCATTTT.

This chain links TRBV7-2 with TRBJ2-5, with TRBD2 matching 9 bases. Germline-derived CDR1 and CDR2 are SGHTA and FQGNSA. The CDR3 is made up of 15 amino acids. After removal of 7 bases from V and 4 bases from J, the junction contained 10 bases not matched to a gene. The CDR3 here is CASTPRGGRGETQYF. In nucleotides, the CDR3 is TGTGCCAGCACCCCGCGGGGGGGCCGAGGAGAGACCCAGTACTTC.

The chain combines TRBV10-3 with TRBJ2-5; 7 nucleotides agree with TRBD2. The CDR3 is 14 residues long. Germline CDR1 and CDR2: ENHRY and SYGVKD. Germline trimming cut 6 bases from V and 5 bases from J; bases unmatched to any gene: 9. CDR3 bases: TGTGCCATCAGAGCGGACACCGGGGGGGAGACCCAGTACTTC. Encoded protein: CAIRADTGGETQYF.

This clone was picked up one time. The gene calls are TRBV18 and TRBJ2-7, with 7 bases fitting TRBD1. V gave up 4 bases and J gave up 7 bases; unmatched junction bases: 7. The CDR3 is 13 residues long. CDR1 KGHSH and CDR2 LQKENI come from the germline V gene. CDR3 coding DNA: TGTGCCAGCTCACGGACAGGTTCCCGGGAGCAGTACTTC. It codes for CASSRTGSREQYF. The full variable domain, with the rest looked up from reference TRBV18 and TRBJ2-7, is NAGVMQNPRHLVRRRGQEARLRCSPMKGHSHVYWYRQLPEEGLKFMVYLQKENIIDESGMPKERFSAEFPKEGPSILRIQQVVRGDSAAYFCASSRTGSREQYFGPGTRLTVT.

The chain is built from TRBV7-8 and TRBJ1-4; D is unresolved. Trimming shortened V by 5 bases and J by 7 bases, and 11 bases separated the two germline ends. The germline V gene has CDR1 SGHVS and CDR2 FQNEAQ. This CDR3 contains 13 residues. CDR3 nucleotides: TGTGCCAGCAGCCCCTCATCGGGTGAAAAACTGTTTTTT. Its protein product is CASSPSSGEKLFF.

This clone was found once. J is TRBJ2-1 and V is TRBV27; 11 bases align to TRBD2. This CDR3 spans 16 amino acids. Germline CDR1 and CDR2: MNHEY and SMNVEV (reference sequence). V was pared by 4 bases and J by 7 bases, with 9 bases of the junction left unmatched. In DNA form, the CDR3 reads TGTGCCAGCAGTTGGAACATAGCGGGGGGGCCAAATGAGCAGTTCTTC. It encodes CASSWNIAGGPNEQFF.